Listed below are T cell receptor beta chains from one sample, sequenced in a study of T cells in Graves' hyperthyroidism and ophthalmopathy. TCRdb reanalysed the multiplex PCR reads using MiXCR and keeps one entry per CDR3 protein. This table holds some 380,000 distinct CDR3 sequences, roughly 13% found once. The specimen sequenced was blood. The receptors stem from a man aged 25 to 40 with Graves' hyperthyroidism that later progressed to Graves' ophthalmopathy. CDR3s include the opening cysteine and the closing phenylalanine or tryptophan. Each record gives: D gene, J gene, clone size, V gene, CDR3 DNA, CDR3 protein. D genes are given only for firm matches. Rows give clone size only sometimes, using once, few, many, or a class for an expanded clone.

TRBD1	TRBJ2-7	many	TRBV11-2	TGTGCCAGCAGCTTAGACCCCATAGGGACAGGGGTTCCGTACGAGCAGTACTTC	CASSLDPIGTGVPYEQYF
TRBD1	TRBJ1-2	NA	TRBV24-1	TGTGCCACCCGGGACAGAGATTCCTATGGCTACACCTTC	CATRDRDSYGYTF
TRBD1	TRBJ1-5	NA	TRBV7-6	TGTGCCAGCAGCTGGGGGACAGGGCGTTATAGCAATCAGCCCCAGCATTTT	CASSWGTGRYSNQPQHF
TRBD1	TRBJ1-3	few	TRBV7-9	TGTGCCAGCAGCTACGCAGGGGGCTCTGGAAACACCATATATTTT	CASSYAGGSGNTIYF
TRBD1	TRBJ2-5	NA	TRBV19	TGTGCCGGCTCCGGGACAGGGACGGGAGAGACCCAGTACTTC	CAGSGTGTGETQYF
NA	TRBJ1-5	few	TRBV5-5	TGTGCCAGCAGCACGAGGGGGGGGGGCAATCAGCCCCAGCATTTT	CASSTRGGGNQPQHF
TRBD1	TRBJ1-1	many	TRBV20-1	TGCAGTGCTAGAGCGGGACAGTCGAACACTGAAGCTTTCTTT	CSARAGQSNTEAFF
TRBD1	TRBJ1-2	few	TRBV9	TGTGCCAGCAGCACACAGGGGACGAACTATGGCTACACCTTC	CASSTQGTNYGYTF
NA	TRBJ2-1	NA	TRBV15	TGTGCCACCAGCAGAGATCTCCGCAGAAAATATAGAACAACCTACAATGAGCAGTTCTTC	CATSRDLRRKYRTTYNEQFF
NA	TRBJ2-2	NA	TRBV11-3	TGTGCCAGCAGCCAAAGCCGGGGGAACACCGGGGAGCTGTTTTTT	CASSQSRGNTGELFF
TRBD2	TRBJ2-5	many	TRBV30	TGTGCCTGGGGACTAGGGCAAGAGACCCAGTACTTC	CAWGLGQETQYF
TRBD1	TRBJ1-1	many	TRBV6-6	TGTGCCAGCAGTTACCAGGGGGGGGCTTTCTTT	CASSYQGGAFF
TRBD2	TRBJ2-5	many	TRBV5-4	TGTGCCAGCAGCCCGGGACTAGCGGGGGAGACCCAGTACTTC	CASSPGLAGETQYF
TRBD1	TRBJ1-5	many	TRBV28	TGTGCCAGCAGCCACAGGGGCAACAATCAGCCCCAGCATTTT	CASSHRGNNQPQHF
NA	TRBJ1-6	few	TRBV9	TGTGCCAGCAGCCCCGGCAGGCCGGAGAGTTCACCCCTCCACTTT	CASSPGRPESSPLHF
NA	TRBJ2-2	many	TRBV28	TGTGCCAGCAGTCCCTCTTATGATAGGGCCGGGGAGCTGTTTTTT	CASSPSYDRAGELFF
TRBD1	TRBJ1-1	many	TRBV3-1	TGTGCCAGCAGCCAAGTCCCTCCGGGACAGGGGGCAGTGGGCGCTTTCTTT	CASSQVPPGQGAVGAFF
NA	TRBJ1-1	many	TRBV6-1	TGTGCCAGCAGTTTCCACGGCAACACTGAAGCTTTCTTT	CASSFHGNTEAFF
NA	TRBJ2-7	many	TRBV20-1	TGCAGTGCTAGAGATCAGTGGGCAGGGCGCTTCTACGAGCAGTACTTC	CSARDQWAGRFYEQYF
TRBD2	TRBJ2-1	many	TRBV20-1	TGCAGTGCGCTGACTGTCACACGGGGGGGCCTGGATAATGAGCAGTTCTTC	CSALTVTRGGLDNEQFF
TRBD1	TRBJ1-4	NA	TRBV4-1	TGCGCCAGCAGCCAAGAGGGACAGCTGAATGAAAAACTGTTTTTT	CASSQEGQLNEKLFF
TRBD1	TRBJ2-7	many	TRBV7-9	TGTGCCAGCAGCTGGGGACAGTCCTACGAGCAGTACTTC	CASSWGQSYEQYF
TRBD1	TRBJ1-5	many	TRBV6-1	TGTGCCACCTACGTGAGGCGGACAGGGGGGAGCAATCAGCCCCAGCATTTT	CATYVRRTGGSNQPQHF
TRBD1	TRBJ1-2	many	TRBV28	TGTGCCAGCAGTCCCGGGACAGCTAACTATGGCTACACCTTC	CASSPGTANYGYTF
NA	TRBJ2-7	many	TRBV2	TGTGCCAGCAGTGACGTCTGGACATCAGCTTACGAGCAGTACTTC	CASSDVWTSAYEQYF
TRBD1	TRBJ1-5	many	TRBV5-6	TGTGCCAGCAGCAGGACAGGGCGAAGCAATCAGCCCCAGCATTTT	CASSRTGRSNQPQHF
NA	TRBJ2-1	NA	TRBV10-3	TGTGCCATCAGTGAGCCGGGGACAAACTACAATGAGCAGTTCTTC	CAISEPGTNYNEQFF
TRBD2	TRBJ2-3	NA	TRBV9	TGTGCCAGCAGCGTAGGACTAGCGGGGGACACAGATACGCAGTATTTT	CASSVGLAGDTDTQYF
NA	TRBJ2-1	few	TRBV6-2/TRBV6-3	TGTGCCAGCAGTTCAAACACAGACAATGAGCAGTTCTTC	CASSSNTDNEQFF
TRBD1	TRBJ2-7	many	TRBV11-2	TGTGCCAGCAGCTTAAACTCGCAGGGGGCCTACGAGCAGTACTTC	CASSLNSQGAYEQYF
NA	TRBJ2-3	NA	TRBV6-5	TGTGCCAGCAGTTACGGCAGGGGCGGCACAGATACGCAGTATTTT	CASSYGRGGTDTQYF
NA	TRBJ1-2	few	TRBV30	TGTGCCTGGAGTGTCGGCCAGTTCGGCTACACCTTC	CAWSVGQFGYTF
TRBD2	TRBJ2-5	NA	TRBV20-1	TGCAGTGCAGCCGGAGCGGGGGGGTATATAGAGACCCAGTACTTC	CSAAGAGGYIETQYF
NA	TRBJ1-4	NA	TRBV20-1	TGCAGTGCTAGAAGGTCTAATGAAAAACTGTTTTTT	CSARRSNEKLFF
NA	TRBJ1-1	many	TRBV29-1	TGCAGCGTCAACAGGGTAAACACTGAAGCTTTCTTT	CSVNRVNTEAFF
TRBD1	TRBJ2-1	NA	TRBV3-1	TGTGCCAGCAGCCACTCCCGGGACAGGTGGGATGAGCAGTTCTTC	CASSHSRDRWDEQFF
TRBD1	TRBJ1-6	once	TRBV18	TGTGCCAGCTCACGCCAGGGGGAATCACCCCTCCACTTT	CASSRQGESPLHF
TRBD1	TRBJ1-2	few	TRBV10-2	TGCGCCAGCAGTGAGTCGACAGGGGGCTATGGCTACACCTTC	CASSESTGGYGYTF
NA	TRBJ1-1	many	TRBV11-2	TGTGCCAGCAGCTTAGATAGCGGGGGGCACACTGAAGCTTTCTTT	CASSLDSGGHTEAFF
NA	TRBJ1-2	many	TRBV3-1	TGTGCCAGCAGCCGCCTCAGGGGTGCCAACTATGGCTACACCTTC	CASSRLRGANYGYTF
TRBD1	TRBJ1-5	many	TRBV6-5	TGTGCCAGCAGTTACTCGGGACAGGGGAGCAATCAGCCCCAGCATTTT	CASSYSGQGSNQPQHF
NA	TRBJ1-5	many	TRBV10-3	TGTGCCATCAGTGATAGGGGGGATCAGCCCCAGCATTTT	CAISDRGDQPQHF
TRBD2	TRBJ2-3	many	TRBV11-3	TGTGCCAGCAGTCTCAGCGGGGTCACAGATACGCAGTATTTT	CASSLSGVTDTQYF
NA	TRBJ2-1	NA	TRBV9	TGTGCCAGCAGCACAACAGGGTTCAATGAGCAGTTCTTC	CASSTTGFNEQFF
NA	TRBJ2-7	many	TRBV30	TGTGCCTGGACGCGATACTACGAGCAGTACTTC	CAWTRYYEQYF
NA	TRBJ2-5	NA	TRBV20-1	TGCAGTGCTAGAGCCCAGGGGCCCCAATTAGAGACCCAGTACTTC	CSARAQGPQLETQYF
TRBD1	TRBJ1-2	many	TRBV6-4	TGTGCCAGCAGTCACGACAGGGGCTATGGCTACACCTTC	CASSHDRGYGYTF
NA	TRBJ1-3	NA	TRBV4-1	TGCGCCAGCAGCTCGGTAGGGACCCTTGGAAACACCATATATTTT	CASSSVGTLGNTIYF
NA	TRBJ2-1	few	TRBV10-2	TGCGCCAGCAGTGAGTTGGCTTACAATGAGCAGTTCTTC	CASSELAYNEQFF
NA	TRBJ2-1	NA	TRBV18	TGTGCCAGCTCAGGGGGGGCCAGAAATGAGCAGTTCTTC	CASSGGARNEQFF
TRBD2	TRBJ2-1	many	TRBV11-1	TGTGCCAGCAGCTCCCGGACTAGCGGGGGGGCCTATGAGCAGTTCTTC	CASSSRTSGGAYEQFF